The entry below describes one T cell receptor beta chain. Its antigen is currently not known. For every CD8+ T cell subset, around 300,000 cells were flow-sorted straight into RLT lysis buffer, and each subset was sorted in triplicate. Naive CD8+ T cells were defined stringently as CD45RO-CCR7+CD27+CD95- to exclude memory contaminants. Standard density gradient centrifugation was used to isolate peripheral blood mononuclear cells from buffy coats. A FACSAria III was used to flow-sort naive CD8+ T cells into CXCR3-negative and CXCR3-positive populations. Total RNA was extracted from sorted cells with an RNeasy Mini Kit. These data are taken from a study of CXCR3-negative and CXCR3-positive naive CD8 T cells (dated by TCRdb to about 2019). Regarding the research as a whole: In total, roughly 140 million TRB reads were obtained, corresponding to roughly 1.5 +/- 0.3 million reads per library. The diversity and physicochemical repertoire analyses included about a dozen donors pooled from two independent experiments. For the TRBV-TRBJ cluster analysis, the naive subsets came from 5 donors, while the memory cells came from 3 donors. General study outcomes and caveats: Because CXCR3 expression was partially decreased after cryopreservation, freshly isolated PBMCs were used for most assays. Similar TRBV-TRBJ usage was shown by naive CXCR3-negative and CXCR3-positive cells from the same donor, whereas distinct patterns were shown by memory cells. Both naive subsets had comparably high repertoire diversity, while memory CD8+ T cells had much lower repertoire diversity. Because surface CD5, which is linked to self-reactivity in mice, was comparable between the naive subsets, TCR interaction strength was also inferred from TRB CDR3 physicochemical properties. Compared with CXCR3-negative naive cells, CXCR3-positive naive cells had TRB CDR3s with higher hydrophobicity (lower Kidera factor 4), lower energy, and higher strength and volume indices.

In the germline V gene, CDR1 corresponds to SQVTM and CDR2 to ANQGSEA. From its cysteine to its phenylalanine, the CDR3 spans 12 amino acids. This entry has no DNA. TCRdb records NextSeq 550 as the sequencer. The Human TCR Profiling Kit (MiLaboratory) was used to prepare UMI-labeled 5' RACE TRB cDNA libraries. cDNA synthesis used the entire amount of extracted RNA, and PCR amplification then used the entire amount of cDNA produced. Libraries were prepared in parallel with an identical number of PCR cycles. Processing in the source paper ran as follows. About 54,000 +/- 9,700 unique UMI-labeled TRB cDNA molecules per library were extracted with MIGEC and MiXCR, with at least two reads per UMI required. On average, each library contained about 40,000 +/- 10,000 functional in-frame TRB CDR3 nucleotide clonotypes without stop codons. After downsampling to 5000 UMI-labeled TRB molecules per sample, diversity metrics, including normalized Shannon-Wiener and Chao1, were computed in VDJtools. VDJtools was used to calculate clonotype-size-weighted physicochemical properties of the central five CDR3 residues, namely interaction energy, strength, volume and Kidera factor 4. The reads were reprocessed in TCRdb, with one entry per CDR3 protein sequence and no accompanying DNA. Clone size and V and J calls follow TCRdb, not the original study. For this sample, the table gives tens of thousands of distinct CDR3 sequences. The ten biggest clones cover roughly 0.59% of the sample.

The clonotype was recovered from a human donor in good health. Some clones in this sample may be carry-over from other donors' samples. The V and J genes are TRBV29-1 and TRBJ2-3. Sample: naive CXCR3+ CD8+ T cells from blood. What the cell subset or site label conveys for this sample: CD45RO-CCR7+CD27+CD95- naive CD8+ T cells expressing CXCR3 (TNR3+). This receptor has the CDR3 CSRTDFTDTQYF.